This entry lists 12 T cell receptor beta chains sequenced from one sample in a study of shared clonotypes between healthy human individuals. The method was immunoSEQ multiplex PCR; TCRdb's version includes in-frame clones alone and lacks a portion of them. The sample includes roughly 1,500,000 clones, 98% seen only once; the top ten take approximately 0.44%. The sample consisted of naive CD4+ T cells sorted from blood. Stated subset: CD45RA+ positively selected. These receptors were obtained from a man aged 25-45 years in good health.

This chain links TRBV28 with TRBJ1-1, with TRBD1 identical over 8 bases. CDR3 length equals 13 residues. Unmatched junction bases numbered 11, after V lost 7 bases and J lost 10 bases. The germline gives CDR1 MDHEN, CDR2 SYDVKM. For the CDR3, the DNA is TGTGCCAGCACCTACCTTCGGACAGGGCGAGCTTTCTTT. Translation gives CASTYLRTGRAFF.

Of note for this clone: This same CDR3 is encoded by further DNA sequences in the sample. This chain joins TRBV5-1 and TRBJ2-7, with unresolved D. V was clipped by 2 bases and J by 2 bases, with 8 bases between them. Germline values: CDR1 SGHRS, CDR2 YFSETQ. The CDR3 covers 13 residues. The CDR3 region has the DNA TGCGCCAGCAGCTTTCCCGGAGCCTACGAGCAGTACTTC. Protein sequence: CASSFPGAYEQYF.

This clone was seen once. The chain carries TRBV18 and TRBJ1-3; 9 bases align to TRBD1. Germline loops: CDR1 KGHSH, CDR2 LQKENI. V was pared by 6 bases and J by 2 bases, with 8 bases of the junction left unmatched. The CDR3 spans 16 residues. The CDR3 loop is CASSPGQGYTGNTIYF. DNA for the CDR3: TGTGCCAGCTCCCCGGGACAGGGTTACACTGGAAACACCATATATTTT.

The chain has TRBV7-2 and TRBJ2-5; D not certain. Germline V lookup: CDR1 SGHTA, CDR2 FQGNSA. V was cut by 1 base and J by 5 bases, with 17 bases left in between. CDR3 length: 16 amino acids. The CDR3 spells CASSLVSSSISETQYF. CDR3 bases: TGTGCCAGCAGCTTAGTCTCATCCTCCATCAGTGAGACCCAGTACTTC.

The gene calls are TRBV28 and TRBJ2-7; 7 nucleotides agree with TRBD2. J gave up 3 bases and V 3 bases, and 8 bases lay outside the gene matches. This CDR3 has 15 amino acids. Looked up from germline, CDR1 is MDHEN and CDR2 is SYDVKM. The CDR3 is CASSFEGLADYEQYF. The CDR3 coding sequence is TGTGCCAGCAGTTTTGAGGGCCTAGCGGACTACGAGCAGTACTTC.

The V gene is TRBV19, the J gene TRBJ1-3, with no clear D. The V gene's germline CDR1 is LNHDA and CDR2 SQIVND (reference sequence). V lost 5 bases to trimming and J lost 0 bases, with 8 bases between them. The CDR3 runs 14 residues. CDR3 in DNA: TGTGCCAGTAGTTGGGCCAACTCTGGAAACACCATATATTTT. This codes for CASSWANSGNTIYF.

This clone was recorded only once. CDR3 sequence (DNA): TGTGCCAGCAGCTTAGATTTCAGGTTGAATGAAAAACTGTTTTTT. Its translation is CASSLDFRLNEKLFF. The genes are TRBV7-9 and TRBJ1-4; D uncertain. The CDR3 is made up of 15 amino acids. V lost 1 base and J lost 5, with 11 bases in between. Germline V gives CDR1 SEHNR, CDR2 FQNEAQ (reference sequence).

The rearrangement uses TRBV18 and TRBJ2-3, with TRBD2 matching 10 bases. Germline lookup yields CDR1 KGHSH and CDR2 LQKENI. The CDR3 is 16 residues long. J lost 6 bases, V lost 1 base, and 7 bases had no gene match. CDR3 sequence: CASSPRASGSGDTQYF. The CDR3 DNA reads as TGTGCCAGCTCACCACGGGCTAGCGGGAGCGGTGATACGCAGTATTTT.

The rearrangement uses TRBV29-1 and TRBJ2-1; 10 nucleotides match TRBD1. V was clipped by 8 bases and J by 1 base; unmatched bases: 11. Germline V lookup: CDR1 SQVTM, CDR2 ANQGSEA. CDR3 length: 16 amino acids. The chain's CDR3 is CSLIIPDRGSYNEQFF. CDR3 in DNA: TGCAGCCTCATAATACCGGACAGGGGGTCCTACAATGAGCAGTTCTTC.

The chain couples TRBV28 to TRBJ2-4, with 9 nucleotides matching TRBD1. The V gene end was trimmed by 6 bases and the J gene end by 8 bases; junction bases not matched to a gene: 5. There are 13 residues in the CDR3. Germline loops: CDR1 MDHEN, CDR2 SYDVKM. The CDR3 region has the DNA TGTGCCAGCAGAGGGACAGGGAGGGACATTCAGTACTTC. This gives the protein CASRGTGRDIQYF.

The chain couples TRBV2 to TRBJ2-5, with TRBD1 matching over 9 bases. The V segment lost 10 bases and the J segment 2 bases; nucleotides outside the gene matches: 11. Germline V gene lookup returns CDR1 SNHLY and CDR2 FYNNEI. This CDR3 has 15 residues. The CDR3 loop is CATQGDRVLQETQYF. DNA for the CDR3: TGTGCCACTCAAGGGGACAGGGTTCTACAAGAGACCCAGTACTTC.

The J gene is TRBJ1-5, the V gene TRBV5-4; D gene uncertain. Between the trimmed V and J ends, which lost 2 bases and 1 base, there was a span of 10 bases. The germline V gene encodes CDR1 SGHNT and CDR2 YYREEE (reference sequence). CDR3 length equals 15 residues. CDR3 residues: CASSFSPGSNQPQHF. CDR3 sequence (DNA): TGTGCCAGCAGCTTCTCCCCGGGGAGCAATCAGCCCCAGCATTTT.